This TCR beta chain was recovered during a study of blood T cell repertoires in COVID-19. Study summary: From the United States, Italy and Spain came samples of acute and convalescent COVID-19. From T cells, B-cell-depleted T cells, or PBMCs came the material, which was cDNA or gDNA.

This table comes from immunoSEQ multiplex PCR, and its TCRdb copy is limited to in-frame clones, with some not included. The table lists around 140,000 clones, about four fifths of them singletons. Germline V gene data show CDR1 as LNHDA and CDR2 as SQIVND (reference sequence). The CDR3 spans 14 residues. V lost 6 bases and J lost 5, with 11 bases in between. The V and J genes are TRBV19 and TRBJ1-6, with D tentatively TRBD1 (5 bases). The sample consisted of peripheral blood. This TCR came from a human donor in a cohort sampled during active COVID-19. The CDR3 nucleotides read TGTGCCAGTAGCCCACAGGCAAATAATTCACCCCTCCACTTT. It yields the protein CASSPQANNSPLHF.